The 6 T cell receptor beta chains below come from one sample, sequenced in a study of OX40 agonist ivuxolimab in advanced cancers. Generated by immunoSEQ multiplex PCR, the TCRdb table keeps only in-frame clones and is missing some. This table has some 46,000 clones, roughly 80% appearing once. The source was CD4+ or CD8+ T cells sorted from blood, collected in a trial of the OX40 agonist ivuxolimab. These receptor sequences come from an adult with an advanced solid tumor such as melanoma, head and neck, liver or kidney cancer.

The chain carries TRBV11-2 and TRBJ2-1; D might be TRBD2 (5 bases). Trimming took 1 base from V and 9 from J, leaving 19 bases between them. The CDR3 length is 16 residues. Germline loops: CDR1 SGHAT, CDR2 FQNNGV. The CDR3 DNA follows: TGTGCCAGCAGCTTAGTCCCGGGAACGACCGTCACTGAGCAGTTCTTC. It codes for CASSLVPGTTVTEQFF. Full variable domain (missing parts from reference TRBV11-2 and TRBJ2-1): EAGVAQSPRYKIIEKRQSVAFWCNPISGHATLYWYQQILGQGPKLLIQFQNNGVVDDSQLPKDRFSAERLKGVDSTLKIQPAKLEDSAVYLCASSLVPGTTVTEQFFGPGTRLTVL.

V gene TRBV5-1 combines with J gene TRBJ2-7, with D tentatively TRBD2 (6 bases). The germline V gene has CDR1 SGHRS and CDR2 YFSETQ. V shed 0 bases and J shed 0 bases, with 10 bases lying between them. The CDR3 spans 15 residues. Written as DNA, the CDR3 is TGCGCCAGCAGCTTGGTTCCGGGGGTCTCCTACGAGCAGTACTTC. This encodes CASSLVPGVSYEQYF.

This clone has only a few counts. The chain has TRBV4-2 and TRBJ1-2; D unclear. CDR1 and CDR2 from the germline V gene are LGHNA and YNFKEQ. V lost 0 bases and J lost 4, with 15 bases in between. CDR3 length equals 16 residues. Here the CDR3 DNA reads TGTGCCAGCAGCCAAGACCCAGGAACGTCAACCTATGGCTACACCTTC. Its translation: CASSQDPGTSTYGYTF.

CDR3 loop: CASSQDRRTVTGELFF. The CDR3 DNA follows: TGCGCCAGCAGCCAAGATCGTAGGACAGTCACCGGGGAGCTGTTTTTT. This chain joins TRBV4-3 and TRBJ2-2; perhaps TRBD1 as D (6 bases). V lost 0 bases and J lost 4, with 12 bases in between. CDR1 and CDR2 (germline): LGHNA, YSLEER. The CDR3 is made up of 16 amino acids.

The rearrangement links TRBV10-2 to TRBJ2-1; TRBD2 matches 7 bases. CDR1 WSHSY and CDR2 SAAADI come from the germline V gene. V gave up 7 bases and J gave up 6 bases; unmatched junction bases: 6. This CDR3 comprises 13 residues. In nucleotides, the CDR3 is TGCGCCAGCACCCGGGACTACTTCAATGAGCAGTTCTTC. This translates into CASTRDYFNEQFF.

This rearrangement joins TRBV27 to TRBJ2-2, with TRBD1 as a possible D gene (5 bases). This CDR3 is built from 13 residues. Trimming removed 5 bases from V and 3 bases from J, with 7 bases in between. The germline V gene has CDR1 MNHEY and CDR2 SMNVEV (reference sequence). The CDR3 here is CASSRQYTGELFF. CDR3 bases: TGTGCCAGCAGTAGACAGTACACCGGGGAGCTGTTTTTT.